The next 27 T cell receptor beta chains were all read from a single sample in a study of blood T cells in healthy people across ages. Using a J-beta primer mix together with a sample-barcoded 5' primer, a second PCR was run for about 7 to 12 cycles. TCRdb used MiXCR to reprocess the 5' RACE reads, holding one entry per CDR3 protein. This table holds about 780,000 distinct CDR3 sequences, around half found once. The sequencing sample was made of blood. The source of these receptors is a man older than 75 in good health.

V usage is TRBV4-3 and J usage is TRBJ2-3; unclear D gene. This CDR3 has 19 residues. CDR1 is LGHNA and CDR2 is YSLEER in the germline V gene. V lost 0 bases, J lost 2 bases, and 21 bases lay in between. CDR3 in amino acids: CASSQEVPGTSFPTDTQYF. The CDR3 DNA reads TGCGCCAGCAGCCAAGAAGTACCAGGTACGAGTTTTCCCACAGATACGCAGTATTTT.

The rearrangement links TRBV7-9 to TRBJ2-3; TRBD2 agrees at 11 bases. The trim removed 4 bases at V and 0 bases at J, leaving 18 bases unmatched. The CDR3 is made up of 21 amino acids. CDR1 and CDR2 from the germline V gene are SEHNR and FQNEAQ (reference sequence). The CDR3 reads CASSSPGLAEAWPLSTDTQYF. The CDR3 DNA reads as TGTGCCAGCAGCTCACCGGGACTAGCGGAGGCTTGGCCCCTCAGCACAGATACGCAGTATTTT.

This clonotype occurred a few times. As DNA, the CDR3 is TGTGCCAGCAGCCCTCATTTCCCCCCCTCCGATCAGCCCCAGCATTTT. Protein product: CASSPHFPPSDQPQHF. This chain links TRBV14 with TRBJ1-5; no firm D call. Trimming stripped 4 bases from V and 5 bases from J, with 18 bases between. The CDR3 contains 16 residues. CDR1 is SGHDN and CDR2 is FVKESK in the germline V gene.

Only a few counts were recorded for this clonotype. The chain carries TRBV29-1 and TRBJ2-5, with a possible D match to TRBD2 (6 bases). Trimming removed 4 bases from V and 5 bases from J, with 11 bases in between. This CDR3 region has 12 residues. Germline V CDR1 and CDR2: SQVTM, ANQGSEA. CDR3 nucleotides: TGCAGCGTTGCGGGAGTGGATGAGACCCAGTACTTC. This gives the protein CSVAGVDETQYF.

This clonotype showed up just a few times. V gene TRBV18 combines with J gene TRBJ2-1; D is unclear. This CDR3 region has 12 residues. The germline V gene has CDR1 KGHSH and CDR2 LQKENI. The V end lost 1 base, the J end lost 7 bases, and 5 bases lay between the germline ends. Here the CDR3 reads CASSPRENEQFF. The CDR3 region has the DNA TGTGCCAGCTCACCACGAGAGAATGAGCAGTTCTTC.

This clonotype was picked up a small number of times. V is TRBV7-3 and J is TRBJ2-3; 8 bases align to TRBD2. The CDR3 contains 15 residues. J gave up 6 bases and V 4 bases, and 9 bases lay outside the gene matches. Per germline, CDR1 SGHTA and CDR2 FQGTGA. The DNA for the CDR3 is TGTGCCAGCAGCTACGCGGGAGGCCCACGGGATACGCAGTATTTT. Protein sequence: CASSYAGGPRDTQYF.

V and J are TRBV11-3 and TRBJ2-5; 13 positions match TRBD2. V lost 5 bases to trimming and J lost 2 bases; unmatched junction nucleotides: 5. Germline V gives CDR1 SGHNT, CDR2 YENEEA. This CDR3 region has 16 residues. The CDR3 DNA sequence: TGTGCCAGCAGCCGCGAGACTAGCGGGGGGCAAGAGACCCAGTACTTC. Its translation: CASSRETSGGQETQYF.

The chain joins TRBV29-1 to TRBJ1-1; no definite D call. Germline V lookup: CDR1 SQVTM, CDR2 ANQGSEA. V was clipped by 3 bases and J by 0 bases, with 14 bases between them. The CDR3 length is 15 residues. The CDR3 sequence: CSVDRSLGVNTEAFF. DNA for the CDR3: TGCAGCGTTGACCGTTCTTTAGGAGTGAACACTGAAGCTTTCTTT.

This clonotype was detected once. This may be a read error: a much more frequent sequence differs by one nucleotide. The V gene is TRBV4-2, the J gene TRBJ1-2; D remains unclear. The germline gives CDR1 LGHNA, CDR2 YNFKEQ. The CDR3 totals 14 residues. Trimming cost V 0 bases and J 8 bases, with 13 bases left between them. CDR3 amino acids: CASSQDARFGGYTF. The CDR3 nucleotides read TGTGCCAGCAGCCAAGATGCCCGCTTTGGCGGCTACACCTTC.

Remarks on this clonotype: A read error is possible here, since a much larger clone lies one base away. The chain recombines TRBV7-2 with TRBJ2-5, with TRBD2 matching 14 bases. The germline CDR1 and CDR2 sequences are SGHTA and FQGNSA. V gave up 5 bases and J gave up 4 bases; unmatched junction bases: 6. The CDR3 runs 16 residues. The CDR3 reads CASSGTSGSGGETQYF. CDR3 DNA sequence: TGTGCCAGCAGCGGGACTAGCGGGAGTGGGGGAGAGACCCAGTACTTC.

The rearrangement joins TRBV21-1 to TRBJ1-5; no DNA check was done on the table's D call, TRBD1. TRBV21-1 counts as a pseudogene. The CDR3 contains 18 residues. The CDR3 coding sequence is TGTGCCGGCAGCAGCATCAGGGAACTTCGGGGGAGCAATCAGCCCCAGCATTTT. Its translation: CAGSSIRELRGSNQPQHF.

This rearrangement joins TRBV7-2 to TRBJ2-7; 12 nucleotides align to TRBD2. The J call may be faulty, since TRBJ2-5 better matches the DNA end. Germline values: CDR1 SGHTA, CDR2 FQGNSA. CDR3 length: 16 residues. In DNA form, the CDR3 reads TGTGCCAGCAGCCAGGGACTAGCGGGTTCCGGGGAGACCCAGTACTTC. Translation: CASSQGLAGSGETQYF.

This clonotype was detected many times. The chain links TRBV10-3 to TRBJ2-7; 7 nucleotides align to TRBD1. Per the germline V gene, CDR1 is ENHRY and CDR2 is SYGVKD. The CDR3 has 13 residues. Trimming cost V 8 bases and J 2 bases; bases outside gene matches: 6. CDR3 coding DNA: TGTGCCATCTCGGGACAGAGCACCTACGAGCAGTACTTC. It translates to CAISGQSTYEQYF.

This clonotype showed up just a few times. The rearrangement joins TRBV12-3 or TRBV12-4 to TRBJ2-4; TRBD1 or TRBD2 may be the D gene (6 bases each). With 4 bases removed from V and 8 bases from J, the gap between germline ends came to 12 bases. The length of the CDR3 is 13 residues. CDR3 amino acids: CASSSPGEDIQYF. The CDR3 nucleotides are TGTGCCAGCAGTTCACCAGGGGAGGACATTCAGTACTTC.

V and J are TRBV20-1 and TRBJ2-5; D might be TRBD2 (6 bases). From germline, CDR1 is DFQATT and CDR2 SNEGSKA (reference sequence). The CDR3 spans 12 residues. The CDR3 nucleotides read TGCAGCGCTGGCGGGGTCGAGGAGACCCAGTACTTC. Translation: CSAGGVEETQYF.

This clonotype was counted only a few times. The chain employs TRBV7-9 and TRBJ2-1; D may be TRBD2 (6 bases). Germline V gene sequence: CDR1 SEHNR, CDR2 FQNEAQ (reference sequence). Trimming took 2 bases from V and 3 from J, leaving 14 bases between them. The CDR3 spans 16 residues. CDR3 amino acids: CASSLSAGRDYNEQFF. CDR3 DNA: TGTGCCAGCAGCTTATCGGCGGGACGGGACTACAATGAGCAGTTCTTC.

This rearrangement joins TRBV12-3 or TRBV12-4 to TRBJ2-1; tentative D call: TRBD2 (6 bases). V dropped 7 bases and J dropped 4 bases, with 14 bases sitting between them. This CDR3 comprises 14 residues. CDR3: CASTTSGVYNEQFF. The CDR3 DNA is TGTGCCAGCACAACTTCGGGGGTGTACAATGAGCAGTTCTTC.

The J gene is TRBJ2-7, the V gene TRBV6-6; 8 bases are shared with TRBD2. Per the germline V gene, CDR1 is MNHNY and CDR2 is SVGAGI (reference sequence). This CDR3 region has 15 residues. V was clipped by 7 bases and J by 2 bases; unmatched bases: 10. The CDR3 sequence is CASTDSGLAPYEQYF. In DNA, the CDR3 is TGTGCCAGCACCGATTCAGGACTAGCCCCCTACGAGCAGTACTTC.

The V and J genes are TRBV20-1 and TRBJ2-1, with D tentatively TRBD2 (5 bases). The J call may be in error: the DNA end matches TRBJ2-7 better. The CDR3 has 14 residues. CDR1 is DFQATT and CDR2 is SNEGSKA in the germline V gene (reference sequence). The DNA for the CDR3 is TGCAGTGCTATGGATGGGAGCTCCTACAATGAGCAGTACTTC. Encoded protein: CSAMDGSSYNEQYF.

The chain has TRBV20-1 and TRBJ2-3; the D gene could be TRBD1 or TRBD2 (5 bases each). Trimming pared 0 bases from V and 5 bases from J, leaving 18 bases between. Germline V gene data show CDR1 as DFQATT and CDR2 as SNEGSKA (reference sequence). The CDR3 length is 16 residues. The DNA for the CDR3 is TGCAGTGCTAGAGATCTGAGGGCAGGGTCATTAGATACGCAGTATTTT. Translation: CSARDLRAGSLDTQYF.

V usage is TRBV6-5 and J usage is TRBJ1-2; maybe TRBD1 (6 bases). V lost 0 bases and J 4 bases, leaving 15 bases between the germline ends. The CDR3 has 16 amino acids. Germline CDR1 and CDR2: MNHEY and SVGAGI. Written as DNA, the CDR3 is TGTGCCAGCAGTTACTCCGGTCATGGAGGGGGCTATGGCTACACCTTC. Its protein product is CASSYSGHGGGYGYTF.

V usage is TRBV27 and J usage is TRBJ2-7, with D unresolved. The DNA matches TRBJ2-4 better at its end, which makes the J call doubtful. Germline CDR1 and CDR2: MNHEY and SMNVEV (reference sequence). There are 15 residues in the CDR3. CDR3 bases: TGTGCCACCACTATAAACAATCCTGTCCAAAACATTCAGTACTTC. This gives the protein CATTINNPVQNIQYF.

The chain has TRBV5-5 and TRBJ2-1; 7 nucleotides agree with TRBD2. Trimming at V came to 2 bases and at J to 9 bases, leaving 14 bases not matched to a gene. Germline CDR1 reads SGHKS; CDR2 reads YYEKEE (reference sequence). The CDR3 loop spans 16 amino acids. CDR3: CASSLAGGSFPSEQFF. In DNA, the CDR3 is TGTGCCAGCAGCTTAGCTGGCGGGAGTTTTCCGAGTGAGCAGTTCTTC.

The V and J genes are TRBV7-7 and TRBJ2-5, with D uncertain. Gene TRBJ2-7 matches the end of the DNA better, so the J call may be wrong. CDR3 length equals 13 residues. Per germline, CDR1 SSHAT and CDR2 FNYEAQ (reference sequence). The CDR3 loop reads CASSLGPDSEQYF. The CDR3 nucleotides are TGTGCCAGCAGCTTAGGCCCAGACTCCGAGCAGTACTTC.

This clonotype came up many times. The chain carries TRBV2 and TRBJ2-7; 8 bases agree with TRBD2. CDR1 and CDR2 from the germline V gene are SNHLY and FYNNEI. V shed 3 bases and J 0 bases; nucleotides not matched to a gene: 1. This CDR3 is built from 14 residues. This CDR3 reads CASSETSVSYEQYF. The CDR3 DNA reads TGTGCCAGCAGTGAGACTAGCGTCTCCTACGAGCAGTACTTC.

In DNA, the CDR3 is TGCAGTGCTAGATTTAACGAGGGTAGAGAGACCCAGTACTTC. It is translated as CSARFNEGRETQYF. The V call is TRBV20-1, the J call TRBJ2-5; D is perhaps TRBD2 (5 bases). V lost 2 bases, J lost 4 bases, and 14 bases lay in between. Germline CDR1 DFQATT, CDR2 SNEGSKA (reference sequence). CDR3 length equals 14 residues.

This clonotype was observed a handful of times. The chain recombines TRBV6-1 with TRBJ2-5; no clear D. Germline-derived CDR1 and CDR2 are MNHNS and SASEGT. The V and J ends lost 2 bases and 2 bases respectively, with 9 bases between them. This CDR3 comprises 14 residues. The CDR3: CASSEFWSQETQYF. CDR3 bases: TGTGCCAGCAGTGAATTTTGGAGTCAAGAGACCCAGTACTTC.